This T cell receptor (beta chain) was documented in a study of cytomegalovirus exposure and HLA in healthy donors. The donors, nominally healthy at sampling, likely had unrecorded immune exposures. The CDR3 is 15 residues long. Germline lookup yields CDR1 GTSNPN and CDR2 SVGIG (reference sequence). V was clipped by 5 bases and J by 1 base; unmatched bases: 5. PCR employed 60 Vbeta and 13 Jbeta primers. Per the original methods: Unique TCR beta chains totaled roughly 79 million in a later count, with 8.5 million to 12 million of them shared. TCRdb's copy holds only in-frame clones and misses some; the assay was immunoSEQ multiplex PCR. The DNA gave D and trimming, while V, J and clone size come from that table. The data show 130,000 or so clones, with around 80% seen just once and roughly 1.5% held by the top ten.

This chain uses TRBV30 with TRBJ2-2; 9 bases map to TRBD1. The source is a woman in her late teens or twenties in good health and CMV-seronegative. The sample comprised PBMCs. In DNA, the CDR3 is TGTGCCTGGGGACAGGGGTTCGGGAACACCGGGGAGCTGTTTTTT. This codes for CAWGQGFGNTGELFF.